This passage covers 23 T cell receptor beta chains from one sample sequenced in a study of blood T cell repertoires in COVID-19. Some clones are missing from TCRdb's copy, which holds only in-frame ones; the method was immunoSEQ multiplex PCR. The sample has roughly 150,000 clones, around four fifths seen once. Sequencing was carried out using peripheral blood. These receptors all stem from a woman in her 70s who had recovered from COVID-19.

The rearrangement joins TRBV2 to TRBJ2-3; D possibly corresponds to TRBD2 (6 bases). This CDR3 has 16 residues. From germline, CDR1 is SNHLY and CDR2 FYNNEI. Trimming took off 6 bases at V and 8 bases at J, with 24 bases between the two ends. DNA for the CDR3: TGTGCCAGCAGCCCCGGTTCGGGAGTGGGGCCGGGTACGCAGTATTTT. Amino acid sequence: CASSPGSGVGPGTQYF.

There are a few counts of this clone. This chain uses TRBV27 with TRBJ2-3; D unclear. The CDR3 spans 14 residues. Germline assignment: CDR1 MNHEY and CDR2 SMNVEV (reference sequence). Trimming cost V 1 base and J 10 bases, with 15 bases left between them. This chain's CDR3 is CASSLWPRAVAQYF. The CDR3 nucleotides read TGTGCCAGCAGTTTATGGCCTAGAGCAGTTGCGCAGTATTTT.

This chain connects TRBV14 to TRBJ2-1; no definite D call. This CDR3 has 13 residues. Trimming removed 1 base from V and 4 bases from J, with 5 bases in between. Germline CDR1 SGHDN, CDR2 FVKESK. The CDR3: CASSQGPYNEQFF. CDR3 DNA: TGTGCCAGCAGCCAAGGGCCTTACAATGAGCAGTTCTTC.

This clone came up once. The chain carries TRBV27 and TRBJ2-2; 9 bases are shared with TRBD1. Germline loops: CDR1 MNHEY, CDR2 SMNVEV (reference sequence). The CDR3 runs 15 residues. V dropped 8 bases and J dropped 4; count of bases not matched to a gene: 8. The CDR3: CASARGTGFTGELFF. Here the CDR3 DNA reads TGTGCCAGCGCCCGTGGGACAGGGTTCACCGGGGAGCTGTTTTTT.

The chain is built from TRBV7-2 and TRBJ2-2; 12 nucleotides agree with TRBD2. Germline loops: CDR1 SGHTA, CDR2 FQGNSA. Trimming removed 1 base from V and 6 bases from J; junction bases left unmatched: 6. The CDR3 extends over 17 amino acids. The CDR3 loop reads CASSLDGLAGGAGELFF. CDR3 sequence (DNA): TGTGCCAGCAGCTTAGATGGGCTAGCGGGAGGGGCCGGGGAGCTGTTTTTT.

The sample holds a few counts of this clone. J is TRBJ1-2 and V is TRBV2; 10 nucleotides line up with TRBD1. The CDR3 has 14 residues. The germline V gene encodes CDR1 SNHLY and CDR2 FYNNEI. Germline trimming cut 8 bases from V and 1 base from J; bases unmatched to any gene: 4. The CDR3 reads CASGWDRGNYGYTF. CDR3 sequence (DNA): TGTGCCAGCGGGTGGGACAGGGGTAACTATGGCTACACCTTC.

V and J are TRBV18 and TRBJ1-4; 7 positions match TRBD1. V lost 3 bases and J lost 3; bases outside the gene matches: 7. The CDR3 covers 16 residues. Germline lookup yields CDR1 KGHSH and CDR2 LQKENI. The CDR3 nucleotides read TGTGCCAGCTCACCCGATCAGGGGGATGCTAATGAAAAACTGTTTTTT. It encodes CASSPDQGDANEKLFF.

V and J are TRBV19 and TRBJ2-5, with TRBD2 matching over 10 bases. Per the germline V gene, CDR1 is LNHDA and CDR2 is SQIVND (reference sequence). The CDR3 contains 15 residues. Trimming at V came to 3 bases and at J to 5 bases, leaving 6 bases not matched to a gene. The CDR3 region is CASSMGLAGVETQYF. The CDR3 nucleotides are TGTGCCAGTAGTATGGGGCTAGCGGGAGTTGAGACCCAGTACTTC.

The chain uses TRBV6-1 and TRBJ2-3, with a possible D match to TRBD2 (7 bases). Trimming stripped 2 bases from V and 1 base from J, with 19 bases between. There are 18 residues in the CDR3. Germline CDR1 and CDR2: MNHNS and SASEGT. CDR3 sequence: CASSERTGGGGRTDTQYF. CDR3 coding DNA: TGTGCCAGCAGTGAACGGACTGGGGGAGGGGGGCGCACAGATACGCAGTATTTT.

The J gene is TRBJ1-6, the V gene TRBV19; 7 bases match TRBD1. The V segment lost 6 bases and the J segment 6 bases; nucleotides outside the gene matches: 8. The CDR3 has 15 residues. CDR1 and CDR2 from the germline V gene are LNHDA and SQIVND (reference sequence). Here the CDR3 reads CASRTSRDSNSPLHF. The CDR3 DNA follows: TGTGCCAGTAGAACCTCCCGGGACAGTAATTCACCCCTCCACTTT. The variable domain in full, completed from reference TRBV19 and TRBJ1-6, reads DGGITQSPKYLFRKEGQNVTLSCEQNLNHDAMYWYRQDPGQGLRLIYYSQIVNDFQKGDIAEGYSVSREKKESFPLTVTSAQKNPTAFYLCASRTSRDSNSPLHFGNGTRLTVT.

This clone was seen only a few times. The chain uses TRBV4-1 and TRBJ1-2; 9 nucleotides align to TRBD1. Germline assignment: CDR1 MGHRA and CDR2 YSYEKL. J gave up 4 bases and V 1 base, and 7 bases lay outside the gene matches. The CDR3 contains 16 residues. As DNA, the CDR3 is TGCGCCAGCAGCCAAGTAGGGGACAGGGAAGGCTATGGCTACACCTTC. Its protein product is CASSQVGDREGYGYTF.

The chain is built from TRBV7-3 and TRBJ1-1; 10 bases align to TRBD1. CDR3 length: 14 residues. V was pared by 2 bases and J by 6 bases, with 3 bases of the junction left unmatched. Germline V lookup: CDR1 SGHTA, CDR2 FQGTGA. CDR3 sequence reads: CASSLGTGAAEAFF. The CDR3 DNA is TGTGCCAGCAGCTTAGGGACAGGGGCGGCTGAAGCTTTCTTT.

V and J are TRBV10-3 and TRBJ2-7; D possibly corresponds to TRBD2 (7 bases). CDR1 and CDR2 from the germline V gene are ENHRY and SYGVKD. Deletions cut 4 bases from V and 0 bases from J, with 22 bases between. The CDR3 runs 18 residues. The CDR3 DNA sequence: TGTGCCATCAGTGTCCCCACGGGGGGCGCTAGCGGCTCCTACGAGCAGTACTTC. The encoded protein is CAISVPTGGASGSYEQYF.

CDR3 in amino acids: CASHGGGRSGANVLTF. The CDR3 nucleotides are TGTGCCAGCCACGGGGGAGGTCGCTCTGGGGCCAACGTCCTGACTTTC. The chain links TRBV19 to TRBJ2-6; tentatively, D is TRBD2 (6 bases). The CDR3 sequence is 16 residues long. V was cut by 9 bases and J by 0 bases, with 15 bases left in between. The V gene's germline CDR1 is LNHDA and CDR2 SQIVND (reference sequence).

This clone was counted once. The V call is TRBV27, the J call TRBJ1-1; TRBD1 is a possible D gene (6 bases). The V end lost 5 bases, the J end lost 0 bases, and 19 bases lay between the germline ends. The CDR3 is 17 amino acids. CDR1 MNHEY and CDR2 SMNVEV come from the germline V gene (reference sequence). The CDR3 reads CASSVLQGPRLNTEAFF. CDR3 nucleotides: TGTGCCAGCAGTGTATTACAGGGACCGCGACTGAACACTGAAGCTTTCTTT.

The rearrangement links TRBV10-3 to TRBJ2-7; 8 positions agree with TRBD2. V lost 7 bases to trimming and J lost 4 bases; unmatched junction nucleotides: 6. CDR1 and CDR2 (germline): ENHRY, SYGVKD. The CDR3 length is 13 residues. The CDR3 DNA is TGTGCCATCACCCCGGGGGGGGCATACGAGCAGTACTTC. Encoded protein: CAITPGGAYEQYF.

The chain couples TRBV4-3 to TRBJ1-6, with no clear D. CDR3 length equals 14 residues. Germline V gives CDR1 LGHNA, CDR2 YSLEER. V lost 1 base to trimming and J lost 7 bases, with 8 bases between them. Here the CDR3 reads CASSQASRNSPLHF. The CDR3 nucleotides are TGCGCCAGCAGCCAAGCATCCAGGAATTCACCCCTCCACTTT.

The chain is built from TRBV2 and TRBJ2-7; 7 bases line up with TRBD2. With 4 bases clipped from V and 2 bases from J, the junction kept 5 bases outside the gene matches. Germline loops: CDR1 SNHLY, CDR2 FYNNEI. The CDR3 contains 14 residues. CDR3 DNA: TGTGCCAGCAGTGGCGGGAGTGGGGCCTACGAGCAGTACTTC. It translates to CASSGGSGAYEQYF.

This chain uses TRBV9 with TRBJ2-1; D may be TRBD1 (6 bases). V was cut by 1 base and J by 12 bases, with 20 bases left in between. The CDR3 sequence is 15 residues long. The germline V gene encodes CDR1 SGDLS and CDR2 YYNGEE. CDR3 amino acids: CASSVRAGTSGGQFF. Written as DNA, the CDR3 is TGTGCCAGCAGCGTACGGGCCGGGACAAGTGGGGGGCAGTTCTTC.

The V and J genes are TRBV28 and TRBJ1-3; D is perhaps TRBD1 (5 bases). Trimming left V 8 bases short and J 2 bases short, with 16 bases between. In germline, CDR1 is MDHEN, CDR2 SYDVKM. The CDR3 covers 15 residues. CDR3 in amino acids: CASREGPGAGNTIYF. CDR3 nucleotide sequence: TGTGCCAGCCGGGAGGGGCCGGGGGCTGGAAACACCATATATTTT.

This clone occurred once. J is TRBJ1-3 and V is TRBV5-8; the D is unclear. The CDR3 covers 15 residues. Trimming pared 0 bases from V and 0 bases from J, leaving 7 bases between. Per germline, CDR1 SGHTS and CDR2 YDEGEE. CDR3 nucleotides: TGTGCCAGCAGCTTGGGCCGGAGCTCTGGAAACACCATATATTTT. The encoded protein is CASSLGRSSGNTIYF.

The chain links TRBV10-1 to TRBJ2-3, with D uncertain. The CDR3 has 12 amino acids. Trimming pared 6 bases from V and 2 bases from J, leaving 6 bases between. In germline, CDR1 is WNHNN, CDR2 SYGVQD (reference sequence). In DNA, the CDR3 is TGCGCCAGCAGCTCTTACACAGATACGCAGTATTTT. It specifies CASSSYTDTQYF.

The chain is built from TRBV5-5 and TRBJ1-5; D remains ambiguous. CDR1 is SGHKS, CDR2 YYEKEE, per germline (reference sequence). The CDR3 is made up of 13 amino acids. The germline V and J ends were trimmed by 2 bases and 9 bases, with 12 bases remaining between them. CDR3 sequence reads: CASSLVGGRPQHF. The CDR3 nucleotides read TGTGCCAGCAGCTTAGTCGGAGGCAGGCCCCAGCATTTT.